Presented here are 10 T cell receptor beta chains from one specimen sequenced in a study of blood T cell repertoires in COVID-19. Clones were read by immunoSEQ multiplex PCR, and TCRdb kept only the in-frame ones, dropping some. The table has 250,000 to 350,000 clones, about four fifths seen once. Input material: peripheral blood. Receptors originate from a human donor with COVID-19, enrolled during active disease. The donor label of this sample is uncertain.

This clone appeared a few times. The gene calls are TRBV7-9 and TRBJ1-2; TRBD1 aligns across 7 bases. With 4 bases clipped from V and 5 bases from J, the junction kept 7 bases outside the gene matches. CDR1 is SEHNR, CDR2 FQNEAQ, per germline (reference sequence). The CDR3 extends over 14 amino acids. The CDR3 DNA sequence: TGTGCCAGCAGCTGGACCGGGACAGTATATGGCTACACCTTC. Translating gives CASSWTGTVYGYTF.

The chain recombines TRBV20-1 with TRBJ1-2, with no clear D. Trimming left V 0 bases short and J 8 bases short, with 7 bases between. The CDR3 has 11 amino acids. Germline-derived CDR1 and CDR2 are DFQATT and SNEGSKA (reference sequence). The CDR3 sequence is CSARDPKGYTF. CDR3 nucleotide sequence: TGCAGTGCTAGAGATCCTAAAGGCTACACCTTC.

The chain employs TRBV5-4 and TRBJ1-2, with a weak D call TRBD1 (6 bases). V lost 5 bases and J 0 bases, leaving 11 bases between the germline ends. In germline, CDR1 is SGHNT, CDR2 YYREEE (reference sequence). The CDR3 spans 14 residues. CDR3 nucleotides: TGTGCCAGCAGGCGTGAGGGGGCTAACTATGGCTACACCTTC. This encodes CASRREGANYGYTF.

V usage is TRBV18 and J usage is TRBJ2-3; no definite D call. This CDR3 region has 14 residues. V lost 3 bases and J 1 base, leaving 8 bases between the germline ends. Looked up from germline, CDR1 is KGHSH and CDR2 is LQKENI. CDR3 sequence reads: CASSPGSRTDTQYF. CDR3 coding DNA: TGTGCCAGCTCACCCGGGTCACGCACAGATACGCAGTATTTT.

This clone is a singleton in its sample. The chain links TRBV3-1 (or the pseudogene TRBV3-2) to TRBJ2-4; D perhaps matches TRBD2 (6 bases). Germline V gene lookup returns CDR1 LGHDT and CDR2 YNNKEL (reference sequence). Trimming removed 4 bases from V and 7 bases from J, with 14 bases in between. The CDR3 has 14 residues. The CDR3 here is CASSRSGAGNIQYF. DNA of the CDR3: TGTGCCAGCAGCCGTTCGGGCGCGGGGAACATTCAGTACTTC.

The rearrangement links TRBV19 to TRBJ2-1; perhaps TRBD2 as D (6 bases). Germline V gene data show CDR1 as LNHDA and CDR2 as SQIVND (reference sequence). V dropped 7 bases and J dropped 8 bases, with 12 bases sitting between them. The CDR3 runs to 12 residues. The CDR3 region is CASTQGGDEQFF. Written as DNA, the CDR3 is TGTGCCAGTACCCAAGGAGGGGATGAGCAGTTCTTC. Drawing the rest from reference TRBV19 and TRBJ2-1, the complete variable domain is DGGITQSPKYLFRKEGQNVTLSCEQNLNHDAMYWYRQDPGQGLRLIYYSQIVNDFQKGDIAEGYSVSREKKESFPLTVTSAQKNPTAFYLCASTQGGDEQFFGPGTRLTVL.

This chain uses TRBV19 with TRBJ1-4, with 7 bases lining up with TRBD1. The V and J ends lost 4 bases and 8 bases, in that order; junction bases with no gene match: 1. Germline assignment: CDR1 LNHDA and CDR2 SQIVND (reference sequence). This CDR3 is 12 amino acids long. The CDR3 coding sequence is TGTGCCAGTAGTACCAGGGGGGAAAAACTGTTTTTT. Translating it yields CASSTRGEKLFF. Full variable domain (missing parts from reference TRBV19 and TRBJ1-4): DGGITQSPKYLFRKEGQNVTLSCEQNLNHDAMYWYRQDPGQGLRLIYYSQIVNDFQKGDIAEGYSVSREKKESFPLTVTSAQKNPTAFYLCASSTRGEKLFFGSGTQLSVL.

The chain joins TRBV27 to TRBJ2-7, with 12 bases identical to TRBD2. This CDR3 comprises 15 residues. V lost 2 bases, J lost 3 bases, and 2 bases stayed unmatched. Germline assignment: CDR1 MNHEY and CDR2 SMNVEV (reference sequence). The CDR3 DNA reads as TGTGCCAGCAGTTTAAGGACTAGCGGGATCTACGAGCAGTACTTC. Translating it yields CASSLRTSGIYEQYF.

The gene calls are TRBV5-1 and TRBJ1-1; 9 positions match TRBD1. The length of the CDR3 is 15 residues. Germline-derived CDR1 and CDR2 are SGHRS and YFSETQ. Losses at the gene ends were 4 bases for V and 4 bases for J; bases not matched to a gene: 8. The CDR3 DNA is TGCGCCAGCAGCATCGGGACAGGGTGGACCACTGAAGCTTTCTTT. It translates to CASSIGTGWTTEAFF.

The J gene is TRBJ1-3, the V gene TRBV30; TRBD1 is a possible D gene (6 bases). V gave up 5 bases and J gave up 0 bases, with 23 bases separating them. The CDR3 contains 18 residues. Germline V gene data show CDR1 as GTSNPN and CDR2 as SVGIG (reference sequence). The CDR3 DNA is TGTGCCTGGGCCCGGGACAAGGGGCCTCTAATCTCTGGAAACACCATATATTTT. Its translation: CAWARDKGPLISGNTIYF. Full variable domain (outside the CDR3, taken from reference TRBV30 and TRBJ1-3): SQTIHQWPATLVQPVGSPLSLECTVEGTSNPNLYWYRQAAGRGLQLLFYSVGIGQISSEVPQNLSASRPQDRQFILSSKKLLLSDSGFYLCAWARDKGPLISGNTIYFGEGSWLTVV.